These 9 T cell receptor beta chains were sequenced from one sample in a study of T cell repertoires in cytomegalovirus infection. TCRdb ran MiXCR on the reads and lists one entry per CDR3 protein. Of roughly 190,000 distinct CDR3 sequences in the sample, 9.5% are singletons; the top ten hold roughly 5%. The sample consisted of PBMCs. Receptors originate from a human donor in good health (CMV status not recorded). Some clones in this sample may be carry-over from other donors' samples.

This clonotype was seen many times. The rearrangement links TRBV7-8 to TRBJ2-3; 7 bases fit TRBD2. Germline CDR1 reads SGHVS; CDR2 reads FQNEAQ. The CDR3 covers 14 residues. V lost 6 bases to trimming and J lost 3 bases; unmatched junction nucleotides: 6. CDR3 protein: CASSTSGDTDTQYF. The DNA of the CDR3 is TGTGCCAGCAGTACAAGCGGGGATACAGATACGCAGTATTTT. The full variable domain, with the rest looked up from reference TRBV7-8 and TRBJ2-3, is GAGVSQSPRYKVAKRGQDVALRCDPISGHVSLFWYQQALGQGPEFLTYFQNEAQLDKSGLPSDRFFAERPEGSVSTLKIQRTQQEDSAVYLCASSTSGDTDTQYFGPGTRLTVL.

This clonotype was seen ten or more times. The V call is TRBV7-6, the J call TRBJ1-1; D not resolved. The CDR3 extends over 14 amino acids. Trimming removed 2 bases at V and 2 bases at J, with 9 bases between. CDR1 SGHVS and CDR2 FNYEAQ come from the germline V gene. The DNA for the CDR3 is TGTGCCAGCAGCTTATTAATCGGAAACACTGAAGCTTTCTTT. The encoded protein is CASSLLIGNTEAFF. Full variable domain (rest looked up from reference TRBV7-6 and TRBJ1-1): GAGVSQSPRYKVTKRGQDVALRCDPISGHVSLYWYRQALGQGPEFLTYFNYEAQQDKSGLPNDRFSAERPEGSISTLTIQRTEQRDSAMYRCASSLLIGNTEAFFGQGTRLTVV.

In this sample, this clonotype turned up many times. V and J are TRBV28 and TRBJ1-2, with D uncertain. Germline CDR1 and CDR2: MDHEN and SYDVKM. V lost 8 bases, J lost 5 bases, and 12 bases lay in between. The CDR3 covers 12 residues. The DNA of the CDR3 is TGTGCCAGCGCCGACCGCCTGTATGGCTACACCTTC. Its protein is CASADRLYGYTF.

Ten or more counts support this clonotype. CDR3 loop: CASSLVFPSGTHEQYF. The DNA for the CDR3 is TGTGCCAGCAGCTTAGTTTTTCCTAGCGGCACCCACGAGCAGTACTTC. The J gene is TRBJ2-7, the V gene TRBV7-2; 7 bases are shared with TRBD2. The germline V gene encodes CDR1 SGHTA and CDR2 FQGNSA. The CDR3 is 16 residues long. Trimming took 1 base from V and 5 from J; bases not matched to a gene: 11.

This clonotype has at least ten counts. J is TRBJ2-1 and V is TRBV5-1; 12 nucleotides agree with TRBD2. The length of the CDR3 is 16 residues. Looked up from germline, CDR1 is SGHRS and CDR2 is YFSETQ. V lost 0 bases, J lost 4 bases, and 2 bases stayed unmatched. The DNA of the CDR3 is TGCGCCAGCAGCTTGGAAGGGACTAGCGGGTACAATGAGCAGTTCTTC. Its protein is CASSLEGTSGYNEQFF. Full variable domain (rest looked up from reference TRBV5-1 and TRBJ2-1): KAGVTQTPRYLIKTRGQQVTLSCSPISGHRSVSWYQQTPGQGLQFLFEYFSETQRNKGNFPGRFSGRQFSNSRSEMNVSTLELGDSALYLCASSLEGTSGYNEQFFGPGTRLTVL.

This clonotype occurred many times. The rearrangement uses TRBV7-6 and TRBJ2-7; D gene uncertain. The germline gives CDR1 SGHVS, CDR2 FNYEAQ. Trimming left V 4 bases short and J 2 bases short, with 12 bases between. This CDR3 has 14 amino acids. The CDR3 reads CASSSSGGTYEQYF. The CDR3 DNA reads TGTGCCAGCAGCTCCTCGGGCGGCACCTACGAGCAGTACTTC.

The V call is TRBV18, the J call TRBJ2-5; no reliable D call. CDR1 is KGHSH, CDR2 LQKENI, per germline. Trimming removed 3 bases from V and 5 bases from J, with 13 bases in between. The CDR3 covers 14 residues. The CDR3, as DNA: TGTGCCAGCTCACCGCGACCGAGCGTCGAGACCCAGTACTTC. Protein sequence: CASSPRPSVETQYF.

Ten or more counts support this clonotype. This chain uses TRBV14 with TRBJ2-3; a weak D match, TRBD2 (5 bases). CDR3 length: 16 amino acids. V dropped 4 bases and J dropped 2 bases, with 16 bases sitting between them. CDR1 and CDR2 from the germline V gene are SGHDN and FVKESK. The CDR3 region is CASSPGLHGFTDTQYF. CDR3 sequence (DNA): TGTGCCAGCAGCCCCGGACTTCACGGCTTCACAGATACGCAGTATTTT.

Many counts were recorded for this clonotype. The V and J genes are TRBV7-9 and TRBJ2-1, with D perhaps TRBD2 (6 bases). Germline V gene data show CDR1 as SEHNR and CDR2 as FQNEAQ (reference sequence). The CDR3 has 16 amino acids. V lost 1 base and J lost 0, with 10 bases in between. This CDR3 reads CASSLVAGSSYNEQFF. The CDR3 DNA reads TGTGCCAGCAGCTTAGTCGCGGGGAGCTCCTACAATGAGCAGTTCTTC.